This T cell receptor (beta chain) was sequenced in a study of spatial heterogeneity in lung cancer. TCRdb reprocessed the 5' RACE reads via MiXCR and lists one record per CDR3 protein. Seen here are roughly 80,000 distinct CDR3 sequences, 10% to 15% observed once, and the top ten hold approximately 4.2%. The time point here: sample taken at primary tumor resection. Whole RNA came from tumor, nontumor lung or frozen PBMC and was sequenced without being sorted. There are 15 residues in the CDR3. CDR1 is DFQATT, CDR2 SNEGSKA, per germline (reference sequence). V was cut by 4 bases and J by 1 base, with 14 bases left in between.

This receptor was obtained from a male donor with early-stage non-small cell lung cancer. The genes are TRBV20-1 and TRBJ1-5; tentative D call: TRBD1 (6 bases). Sequencing was performed on PBMCs, taken at surgery. The CDR3 protein is CSAITGTQSNQPQHF. The CDR3 nucleotides are TGCAGTGCTATTACCGGGACACAAAGCAATCAGCCCCAGCATTTT.